The TCR beta chain under discussion was sequenced for a study of cytomegalovirus exposure and HLA in healthy donors. Findings and limits, study-wide: A link between a missense DCLRE1C variant and TCR beta V- and J-gene trimming emerged from a later analysis.

This clone was observed a few times. The antigen is unknown. Though nominally healthy at sampling, donors likely had unrecorded immune exposures. The PCR used 60 Vbeta and 13 Jbeta primers. Using immunoSEQ multiplex PCR, the repertoire was profiled, and TCRdb retains in-frame clones only, with some absent. This sample yields about 170,000 clones, of which about three quarters are seen a single time; 2.5% to 3.5% belongs to the top ten. Germline CDR1 reads KGHSH; CDR2 reads LQKENI. V gave up 2 bases and J gave up 0 bases, with 10 bases separating them. This CDR3 region has 15 residues. Sequences were obtained from PBMCs. The sequence was collected from a woman aged 50 to 60 in good health and CMV-seropositive. The rearrangement links TRBV18 to TRBJ1-2; D might be TRBD1 (5 bases). CDR3 in DNA: TGTGCCAGCTCACCATCCACAGGAGCTAACTATGGCTACACCTTC. It encodes CASSPSTGANYGYTF.